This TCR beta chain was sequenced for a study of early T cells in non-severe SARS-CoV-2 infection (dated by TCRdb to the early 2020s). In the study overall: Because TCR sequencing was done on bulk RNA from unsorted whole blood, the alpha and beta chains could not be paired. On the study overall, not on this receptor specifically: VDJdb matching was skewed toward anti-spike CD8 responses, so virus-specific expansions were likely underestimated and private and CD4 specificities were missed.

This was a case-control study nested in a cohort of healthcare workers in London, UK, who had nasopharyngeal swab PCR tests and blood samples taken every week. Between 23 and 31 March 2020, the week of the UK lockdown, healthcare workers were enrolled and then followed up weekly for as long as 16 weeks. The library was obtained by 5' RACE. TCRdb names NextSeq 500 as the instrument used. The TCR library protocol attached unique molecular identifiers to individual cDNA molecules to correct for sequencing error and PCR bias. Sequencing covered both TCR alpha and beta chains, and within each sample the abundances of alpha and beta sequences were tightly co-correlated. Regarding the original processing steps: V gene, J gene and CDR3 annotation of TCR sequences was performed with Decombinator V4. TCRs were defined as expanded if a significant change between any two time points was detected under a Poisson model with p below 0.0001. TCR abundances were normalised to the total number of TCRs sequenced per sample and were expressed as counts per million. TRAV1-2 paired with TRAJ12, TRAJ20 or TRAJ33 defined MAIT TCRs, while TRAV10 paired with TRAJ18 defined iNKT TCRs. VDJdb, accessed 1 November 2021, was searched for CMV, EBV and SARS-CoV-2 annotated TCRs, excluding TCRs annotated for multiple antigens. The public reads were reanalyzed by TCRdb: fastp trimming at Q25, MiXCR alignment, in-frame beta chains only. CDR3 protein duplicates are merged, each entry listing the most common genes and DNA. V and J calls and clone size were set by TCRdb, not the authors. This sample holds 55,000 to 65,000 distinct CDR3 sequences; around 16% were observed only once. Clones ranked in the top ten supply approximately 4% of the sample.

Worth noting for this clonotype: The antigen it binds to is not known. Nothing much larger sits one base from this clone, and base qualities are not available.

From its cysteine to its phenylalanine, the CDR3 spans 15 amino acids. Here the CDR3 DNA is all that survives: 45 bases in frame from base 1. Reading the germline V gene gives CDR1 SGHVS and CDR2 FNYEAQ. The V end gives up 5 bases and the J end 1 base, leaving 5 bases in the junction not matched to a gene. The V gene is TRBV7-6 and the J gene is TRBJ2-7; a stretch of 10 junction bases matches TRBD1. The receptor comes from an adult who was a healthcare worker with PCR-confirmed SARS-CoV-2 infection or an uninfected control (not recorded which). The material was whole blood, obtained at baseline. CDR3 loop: CASSGGQGNSYEQYF. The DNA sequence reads TGTGCCAGCAGCGGGGGACAGGGGAATTCCTACGAGCAGTACTTC.